This TCR beta chain was observed in a study of blood T cell repertoires in COVID-19. Study background: The study drew acute and convalescent COVID-19 samples from the United States, Italy and Spain. Sources were T cells, B-cell-depleted T cells, or PBMCs; the material itself was cDNA or gDNA.

As originally analysed: Reference gene primer amplification in the assay estimated nucleated cell counts. TCRdb's table, derived via immunoSEQ multiplex PCR, lists solely in-frame clones and lacks some. That table gives V, J and clone size, and the DNA gave D and trimming. The table includes about 200,000 clones, 82% detected once. This CDR3 contains 15 residues. V was clipped by 7 bases and J by 5 bases; unmatched bases: 7. Looked up from germline, CDR1 is SGHTA and CDR2 is FQGNSA. Grouping used clinical history reported by participants in a survey and questionnaire. Sequencing was carried out using PBMCs or T cells enriched from blood (not recorded which). J is TRBJ1-5 and V is TRBV7-2; 11 bases align to TRBD1. The TCR sequence derives from an older woman with acute COVID-19. The CDR3 region has the DNA TGTGCCAGCACCGGGGGACAGGGGGATTATCAGCCCCAGCATTTT. This encodes CASTGGQGDYQPQHF.